The 19 T cell receptor beta chains below were found in one sample sequenced in a study of blood T cell repertoires in COVID-19 (dated by TCRdb to between 2020 and 2021). Library creation used the immunoSEQ multiplex PCR assay. TCRdb mirrors the immuneACCESS table, restricted to in-frame sequences. Some clones are absent from its copies; in checked studies, under half trace to an unresolved V gene, and the reason for the others is unknown. The sample yields over 30,000 clones; less than 95% were counted once. The ten largest clones represent roughly 19% of the sample. Sample: peripheral blood. Every receptor here comes from an elderly man with acute or convalescent COVID-19.

The rearrangement links TRBV6-1 to TRBJ1-1; D gene uncertain. V lost 0 bases and J 5 bases, leaving 7 bases between the germline ends. Germline-derived CDR1 and CDR2 are MNHNS and SASEGT. CDR3 size: 13 residues. CDR3 nucleotide sequence: TGTGCCAGCAGTGAAGCAGAGGAGACTGAAGCTTTCTTT. Translating it yields CASSEAEETEAFF.

This clone was counted once. This sequence joins TRBV7-9 and TRBJ2-7; TRBD2 agrees at 8 bases. The CDR3 contains 16 residues. Per germline, CDR1 SEHNR and CDR2 FQNEAQ (reference sequence). V trimming: 5 bases; J trimming: 0 bases; junction bases outside the gene matches: 9. The chain's CDR3 is CASSTPGGGPSYEQYF. CDR3 bases: TGTGCCAGCAGCACCCCCGGGGGGGGGCCCTCCTACGAGCAGTACTTC.

This sequence joins TRBV19 and TRBJ1-1; 9 positions agree with TRBD1. Per germline, CDR1 LNHDA and CDR2 SQIVND (reference sequence). The CDR3 loop spans 16 amino acids. Losses at the gene ends were 5 bases for V and 2 bases for J; bases not matched to a gene: 9. The CDR3 loop reads CASSQTGGQINTEAFF. The CDR3, as DNA: TGTGCCAGTAGTCAAACAGGGGGCCAAATAAACACTGAAGCTTTCTTT. The variable domain in full, with the rest retrieved from reference TRBV19 and TRBJ1-1, is DGGITQSPKYLFRKEGQNVTLSCEQNLNHDAMYWYRQDPGQGLRLIYYSQIVNDFQKGDIAEGYSVSREKKESFPLTVTSAQKNPTAFYLCASSQTGGQINTEAFFGQGTRLTVV.

The V gene is TRBV7-8, the J gene TRBJ1-3, with 8 bases fitting TRBD1. V lost 5 bases to trimming and J lost 3 bases; unmatched junction nucleotides: 3. This CDR3 is 14 amino acids long. Germline values: CDR1 SGHVS, CDR2 FQNEAQ. The CDR3 reads CASSQDRVGNTIYF. The CDR3 DNA is TGTGCCAGCAGCCAGGACAGGGTTGGAAACACCATATATTTT. Based on the CDR3 plus reference TRBV7-8 and TRBJ1-3, the full variable domain is GAGVSQSPRYKVAKRGQDVALRCDPISGHVSLFWYQQALGQGPEFLTYFQNEAQLDKSGLPSDRFFAERPEGSVSTLKIQRTQQEDSAVYLCASSQDRVGNTIYFGEGSWLTVV.

V and J are TRBV7-9 and TRBJ1-6; D might be TRBD1 (5 bases). The CDR3 is 16 amino acids. V lost 5 bases to trimming and J lost 7 bases, with 18 bases between them. Germline values: CDR1 SEHNR, CDR2 FQNEAQ (reference sequence). CDR3 bases: TGTGCCAGCAGCCTCCGCGGAGGGGCAGTGAATTCACCCCTCCACTTT. It translates to CASSLRGGAVNSPLHF.

V and J are TRBV19 and TRBJ2-5, with TRBD1 matching 9 bases. V lost 6 bases, J lost 5 bases, and 10 bases stayed unmatched. The CDR3 contains 15 residues. CDR1 and CDR2 (germline): LNHDA, SQIVND (reference sequence). Written as DNA, the CDR3 is TGTGCCAGTAGCTCTGGGACAGGGCAACTGGAGACCCAGTACTTC. It specifies CASSSGTGQLETQYF.

CDR3 loop: CAISESGQYESPLHF. CDR3 in DNA: TGTGCCATCAGTGAGTCCGGACAGTACGAATCACCCCTCCACTTT. The gene calls are TRBV10-3 and TRBJ1-6; D perhaps matches TRBD1 (6 bases). Germline CDR1 is ENHRY and CDR2 is SYGVKD. V was shortened by 0 bases and J by 10 bases, with 13 bases between the two germline ends. The CDR3 length is 15 residues.

This clone was counted a few times. This rearrangement joins TRBV4-2 to TRBJ2-7; D is perhaps TRBD1 (7 bases). Germline V gene sequence: CDR1 LGHNA, CDR2 YNFKEQ. This CDR3 spans 16 amino acids. V gave up 4 bases and J gave up 0 bases, with 16 bases separating them. The CDR3 bases are TGTGCCAGCAGCCGGCTGCCGGGGGACAGCTCCTACGAGCAGTACTTC. Encoded protein: CASSRLPGDSSYEQYF.

This chain uses TRBV30 with TRBJ1-5, with 8 bases identical to TRBD1. CDR3 size: 13 residues. CDR1 is GTSNPN and CDR2 is SVGIG in the germline V gene (reference sequence). V lost 2 bases, J lost 5 bases, and 2 bases stayed unmatched. The CDR3 is CAWSPQGDQPQHF. CDR3 nucleotides: TGTGCCTGGAGTCCACAGGGGGATCAGCCCCAGCATTTT.

The V call is TRBV19, the J call TRBJ1-5; D not certain. Trimming took 4 bases from V and 0 from J, leaving 10 bases between them. Germline V gives CDR1 LNHDA, CDR2 SQIVND (reference sequence). The CDR3 extends over 15 amino acids. The CDR3 is CASSTGTHSNQPQHF. CDR3 DNA sequence: TGTGCCAGTAGTACCGGTACTCATAGCAATCAGCCCCAGCATTTT. The full variable domain, with the rest looked up from reference TRBV19 and TRBJ1-5, is DGGITQSPKYLFRKEGQNVTLSCEQNLNHDAMYWYRQDPGQGLRLIYYSQIVNDFQKGDIAEGYSVSREKKESFPLTVTSAQKNPTAFYLCASSTGTHSNQPQHFGDGTRLSIL.

This rearrangement joins TRBV9 to TRBJ2-3, with D perhaps TRBD1 (5 bases). V dropped 1 base and J dropped 2 bases, with 17 bases sitting between them. This CDR3 has 17 amino acids. Germline CDR1 reads SGDLS; CDR2 reads YYNGEE. CDR3 sequence: CASSVRGGAVATDTQYF. As DNA, the CDR3 is TGTGCCAGCAGCGTAAGGGGTGGGGCGGTTGCCACAGATACGCAGTATTTT.

The chain uses TRBV5-1 and TRBJ2-1, with 9 bases aligning to TRBD2. The CDR3 consists of 15 residues. From germline, CDR1 is SGHRS and CDR2 YFSETQ. V trimming: 0 bases; J trimming: 6 bases; junction bases outside the gene matches: 4. CDR3 nucleotide sequence: TGCGCCAGCAGCTTGGGCGGGGGGGCCTCCAATGAGCAGTTCTTC. This codes for CASSLGGGASNEQFF. Filled out from reference TRBV5-1 and TRBJ2-1, the complete variable domain reads KAGVTQTPRYLIKTRGQQVTLSCSPISGHRSVSWYQQTPGQGLQFLFEYFSETQRNKGNFPGRFSGRQFSNSRSEMNVSTLELGDSALYLCASSLGGGASNEQFFGPGTRLTVL.

The chain couples TRBV19 to TRBJ1-1; 8 nucleotides align to TRBD1. The CDR3 length is 17 residues. V lost 7 bases, J lost 3 bases, and 16 bases stayed unmatched. In germline, CDR1 is LNHDA, CDR2 SQIVND (reference sequence). CDR3: CASNEGGFRGQYTEAFF. Written as DNA, the CDR3 is TGTGCCAGTAACGAAGGGGGGTTCAGGGGGCAGTACACTGAAGCTTTCTTT.

CDR3 sequence: CASSEGLGAWETQYF. The CDR3 nucleotides read TGTGCCAGCAGTGAAGGTCTAGGGGCCTGGGAGACCCAGTACTTC. The chain has TRBV25-1 and TRBJ2-5; a weak D match, TRBD1 (5 bases). There are 15 residues in the CDR3. Germline CDR1 reads MGHDK; CDR2 reads SYGVNS. Trimming stripped 2 bases from V and 5 bases from J, with 15 bases between.

The rearrangement links TRBV6-5 to TRBJ1-1; 7 bases are shared with TRBD1. Unmatched junction bases numbered 2, after V lost 0 bases and J lost 4 bases. The CDR3 covers 14 residues. CDR1 is MNHEY, CDR2 SVGAGI, per germline. The CDR3 here is CASSYSRGPTEAFF. The CDR3 DNA reads as TGTGCCAGCAGTTACTCGAGGGGGCCCACTGAAGCTTTCTTT.

The chain carries TRBV15 and TRBJ1-2; D perhaps matches TRBD1 (5 bases). Per germline, CDR1 LNHNV and CDR2 YYDKDF (reference sequence). This CDR3 is built from 12 residues. V was shortened by 5 bases and J by 5 bases, with 9 bases between the two germline ends. The CDR3 DNA reads TGTGCCACCAGCGGACAACGGTATGGCTACACCTTC. Encoded protein: CATSGQRYGYTF.

The chain recombines TRBV6-4 with TRBJ1-5; TRBD1 matches at 9 bases. Germline lookup yields CDR1 MRHNA and CDR2 SNTAGT. V was pared by 6 bases and J by 3 bases, with 9 bases of the junction left unmatched. This CDR3 has 16 residues. CDR3 nucleotides: TGTGCCAGCAGCGCGGACAGGGGAGGTCTCAATCAGCCCCAGCATTTT. Protein product: CASSADRGGLNQPQHF.

The rearrangement uses TRBV9 and TRBJ2-5; D is unresolved. V was shortened by 0 bases and J by 5 bases, with 11 bases between the two germline ends. Germline CDR1 SGDLS, CDR2 YYNGEE. This CDR3 region has 14 residues. As DNA, the CDR3 is TGTGCCAGCAGCGTAGGCCCCTCCGGGGAGACCCAGTACTTC. Protein: CASSVGPSGETQYF.

This clone was counted a few times. The V and J genes are TRBV5-1 and TRBJ2-7; 11 bases match TRBD2. V shed 2 bases and J 6 bases; nucleotides not matched to a gene: 13. This CDR3 comprises 17 residues. Looked up from germline, CDR1 is SGHRS and CDR2 is YFSETQ. CDR3 amino acids: CASSFQTSGVLPSEQYF. CDR3 sequence (DNA): TGCGCCAGCAGCTTTCAGACTAGCGGGGTCCTACCGTCCGAGCAGTACTTC. The variable domain in full, with the rest retrieved from reference TRBV5-1 and TRBJ2-7, is KAGVTQTPRYLIKTRGQQVTLSCSPISGHRSVSWYQQTPGQGLQFLFEYFSETQRNKGNFPGRFSGRQFSNSRSEMNVSTLELGDSALYLCASSFQTSGVLPSEQYFGPGTRLTVT.